This is a list of T cell receptor beta chains from one sample in a study of blood T cells in healthy people across ages. TCRdb re-analysed the 5' RACE reads in MiXCR, keeping a single row per CDR3 protein. The sample lists roughly 700,000 distinct CDR3 sequences, around 49% seen once, with around a third in the top ten. The sequencing sample was made of blood. The source of these receptors is a woman aged 55-69 years in good health. CDR3s include the opening cysteine and the closing phenylalanine or tryptophan. The order of the fields is J gene, D gene, clone size, V gene, CDR3 protein, CDR3 DNA. A D gene is named only where the DNA matches it firmly. Rows may omit the clone size; those that give it use once, few, many or a size class.

TRBJ2-7,TRBD1,few,TRBV7-2,CASRLGDRYEQYF,TGTGCCAGCAGGTTGGGGGACAGGTACGAGCAGTACTTC
TRBJ2-7,NA,NA,TRBV10-3,CAISEQVNGGEQYF,TGTGCCATCAGTGAACAGGTGAATGGTGGCGAGCAGTACTTC
TRBJ2-7,TRBD1,NA,TRBV6-5,CASTSRQGGYEQYF,TGTGCCAGCACCTCTAGACAGGGGGGCTACGAGCAGTACTTC
TRBJ2-1,TRBD2,NA,TRBV27,CASSLRAGDSYNEQFF,TGTGCCAGCAGTTTACGGGCGGGAGACTCCTACAATGAGCAGTTCTTC
TRBJ2-5,TRBD2,few,TRBV28,CASSFAASGRAVGTQYF,TGTGCCAGCAGTTTTGCGGCTAGCGGGAGGGCCGTTGGGACCCAGTACTTC
TRBJ2-7,TRBD2,few,TRBV7-9,CASSQGSGRASYEQYF,TGTGCCAGCAGCCAGGGGAGCGGGAGGGCCTCCTACGAGCAGTACTTC
TRBJ2-5,TRBD2,NA,TRBV7-2,CASRPRGGSLYNEQYF,TGTGCCAGCAGGCCGCGGGGGGGGAGTTTGTACAATGAGCAGTACTTC
TRBJ2-1,NA,NA,TRBV5-1,CASSLPDPNNEQFF,TGCGCCAGCAGCTTGCCAGATCCTAATAATGAGCAGTTCTTC
TRBJ1-2,TRBD1,once,TRBV20-1,CSAQTGSRYGYTF,TGCAGTGCTCAGACAGGGAGTCGGTATGGCTACACCTTC
TRBJ2-5,NA,many,TRBV4-3,CASSQDWPGPKETQYF,TGCGCCAGCAGCCAAGATTGGCCGGGACCAAAAGAGACCCAGTACTTC
TRBJ2-7,NA,many,TRBV20-1,CSASSVGGPVYEQYF,TGCAGTGCTAGTTCAGTGGGAGGTCCCGTCTACGAGCAGTACTTC
TRBJ2-3,TRBD1,few,TRBV9,CASSVEAGGKLDTQYF,TGTGCCAGCAGCGTAGAGGCAGGGGGCAAGTTAGATACGCAGTATTTT
TRBJ2-3,NA,NA,TRBV20-1,CSARATSSGTDTQYF,TGCAGTGCTAGAGCAACTAGCTCTGGCACAGATACGCAGTATTTT
TRBJ1-2,TRBD1,few,TRBV18,CASSPSGQGGYGYTF,TGTGCCAGCTCACCTTCGGGACAGGGTGGCTATGGCTACACCTTC
TRBJ1-2,NA,NA,TRBV27,CASSAIGVLWYGYTF,TGTGCCAGCAGTGCCATAGGGGTCCTTTGGTATGGCTACACCTTC
TRBJ2-7,TRBD1,NA,TRBV28,CASSTPGTGGHCEQYF,TGTGCCAGCAGCACCCCCGGGACAGGGGGTCACTGCGAGCAGTACTTC
TRBJ2-7,NA,few,TRBV9,CASSIKGLDTYEQYF,TGTGCCAGCAGCATTAAGGGACTGGACACCTACGAGCAGTACTTC
TRBJ2-3,NA,NA,TRBV27,CASSFDPQGPMNTQYF,TGTGCCAGCAGTTTCGACCCACAGGGACCGATGAATACGCAGTATTTT
TRBJ2-3,NA,NA,TRBV7-2,CASSPQRAADTQYF,TGTGCCAGCAGCCCCCAGAGGGCGGCAGATACGCAGTATTTT
TRBJ2-1,TRBD1,NA,TRBV28,CASRTRTGLDSYNEQFF,TGTGCCAGCAGGACTCGGACAGGCCTTGACTCCTACAATGAGCAGTTCTTC
TRBJ2-5,NA,NA,TRBV12-3/TRBV12-4,CASSLGRVREQYF,TGTGCCAGCAGTTTAGGCAGGGTGAGGGAGCAGTACTTC
TRBJ2-7,TRBD2,many,TRBV20-1,CSASNVAGAYEQYF,TGCAGTGCTAGTAATGTGGCGGGAGCCTACGAGCAGTACTTC
TRBJ2-5,NA,few,TRBV12-3/TRBV12-4,CASSLRGGLYQETQYF,TGTGCCAGCAGTCTTAGGGGGGGCCTGTACCAAGAGACCCAGTACTTC
TRBJ2-7,TRBD2,few,TRBV5-6,CASRRQGLAGVRYEQYF,TGTGCCAGCAGGCGACAGGGACTAGCGGGAGTTAGGTACGAGCAGTACTTC
TRBJ2-7,NA,once,TRBV18,CASSPPGAYSYEQYF,TGTGCCAGCTCACCACCCGGGGCGTACTCCTACGAGCAGTACTTC
TRBJ2-7,NA,NA,TRBV29-1,CSVPGGPGYEQYF,TGCAGCGTTCCCGGGGGGCCGGGGTACGAGCAGTACTTC
TRBJ2-7,NA,NA,TRBV7-2,CASSSQGGHYDEQYF,TGTGCCAGCAGCTCCCAGGGGGGCCATTACGATGAGCAGTACTTC
TRBJ2-3,NA,NA,TRBV20-1,CSANPKAGTDTQYF,TGCAGTGCTAATCCTAAAGCGGGCACAGATACGCAGTATTTT
TRBJ2-5,NA,NA,TRBV10-3,CAISESRETQYF,TGTGCCATCAGTGAGTCCAGGGAGACCCAGTACTTC
TRBJ2-7,NA,few,TRBV4-2,CASSPQEVGEQYF,TGTGCCAGCAGCCCCCAGGAGGTTGGCGAGCAGTACTTC
TRBJ2-7,NA,NA,TRBV5-1,CASSRRMGYEQYF,TGCGCCAGCAGCCGCCGGATGGGCTACGAGCAGTACTTC
TRBJ1-1,NA,few,TRBV15,CATSTLRGVNTEAFF,TGTGCCACCAGCACTCTCCGGGGAGTGAACACTGAAGCTTTCTTT
TRBJ2-7,NA,few,TRBV3-1,CASSQQGPRATYEQYF,TGTGCCAGCAGCCAACAAGGTCCCAGGGCCACCTACGAGCAGTACTTC